This note documents a single T cell receptor (beta chain) sequence. The data were taken from a study of blood T cell repertoires in COVID-19. In the study overall: Some COVID-19 samples were acute and others convalescent; all came from the United States, Italy and Spain. The cDNA or gDNA used as material had been derived from T cells, B-cell-depleted T cells, or PBMCs.

The repertoire was sequenced with immunoSEQ multiplex PCR; TCRdb's copy has only in-frame clones and lacks some. The sample lists 95,000 to 120,000 clones, 65% to 80% occurring once. V lost 5 bases and J 2 bases, leaving 3 bases between the germline ends. CDR1 is MGHRA and CDR2 is YSYEKL in the germline V gene. The CDR3 extends over 11 amino acids. The TCR was taken from a woman aged 40 to 50 with acute or convalescent COVID-19. The specimen was peripheral blood. The genes are TRBV4-1 and TRBJ1-1; D unresolved. This CDR3 is CASSSNTEAFF. The CDR3 nucleotides read TGCGCCAGCAGCTCTAACACTGAAGCTTTCTTT.